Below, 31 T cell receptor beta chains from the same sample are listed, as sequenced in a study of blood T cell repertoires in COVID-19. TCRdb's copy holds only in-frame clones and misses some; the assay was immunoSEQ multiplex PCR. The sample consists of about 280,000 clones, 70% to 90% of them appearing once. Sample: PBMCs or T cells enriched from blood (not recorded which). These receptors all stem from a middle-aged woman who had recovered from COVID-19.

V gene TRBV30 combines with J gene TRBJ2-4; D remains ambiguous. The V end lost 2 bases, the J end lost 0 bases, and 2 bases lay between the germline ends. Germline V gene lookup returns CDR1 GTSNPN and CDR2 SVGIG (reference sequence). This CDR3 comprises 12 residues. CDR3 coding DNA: TGTGCCTGGAGTCTAGCCAAAAACATTCAGTACTTC. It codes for CAWSLAKNIQYF. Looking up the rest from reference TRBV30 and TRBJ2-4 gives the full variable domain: SQTIHQWPATLVQPVGSPLSLECTVEGTSNPNLYWYRQAAGRGLQLLFYSVGIGQISSEVPQNLSASRPQDRQFILSSKKLLLSDSGFYLCAWSLAKNIQYFGAGTRLSVL.

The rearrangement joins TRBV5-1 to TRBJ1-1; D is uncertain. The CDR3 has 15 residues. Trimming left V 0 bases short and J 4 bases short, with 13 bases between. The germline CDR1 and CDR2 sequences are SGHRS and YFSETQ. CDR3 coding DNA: TGCGCCAGCAGCTTGGAGGCGGGGAGGTTCACTGAAGCTTTCTTT. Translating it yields CASSLEAGRFTEAFF.

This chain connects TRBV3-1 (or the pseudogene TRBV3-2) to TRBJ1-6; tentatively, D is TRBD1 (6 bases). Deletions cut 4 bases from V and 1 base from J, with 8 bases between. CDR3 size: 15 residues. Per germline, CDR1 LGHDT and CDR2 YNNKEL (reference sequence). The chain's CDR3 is CASSLGQSYNSPLHF. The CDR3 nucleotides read TGTGCCAGCAGCCTGGGACAATCCTATAATTCACCCCTCCACTTT.

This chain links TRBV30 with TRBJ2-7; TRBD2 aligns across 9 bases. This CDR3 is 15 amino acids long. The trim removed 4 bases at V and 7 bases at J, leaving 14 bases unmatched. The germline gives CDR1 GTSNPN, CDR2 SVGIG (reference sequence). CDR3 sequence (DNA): TGTGCCTGGACCAAACCGGAGCTAGCGGGATTGGAGCAGTACTTC. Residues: CAWTKPELAGLEQYF.

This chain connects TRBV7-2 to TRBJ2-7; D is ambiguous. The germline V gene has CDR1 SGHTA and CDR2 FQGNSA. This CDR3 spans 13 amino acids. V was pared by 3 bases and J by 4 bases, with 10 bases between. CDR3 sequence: CASSLSQTYEQYF. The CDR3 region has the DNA TGTGCCAGCAGCTTGTCACAGACATACGAGCAGTACTTC. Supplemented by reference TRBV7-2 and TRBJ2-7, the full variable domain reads GAGVSQSPSNKVTEKGKDVELRCDPISGHTALYWYRQSLGQGLEFLIYFQGNSAPDKSGLPSDRFSAERTGGSVSTLTIQRTQQEDSAVYLCASSLSQTYEQYFGPGTRLTVT.

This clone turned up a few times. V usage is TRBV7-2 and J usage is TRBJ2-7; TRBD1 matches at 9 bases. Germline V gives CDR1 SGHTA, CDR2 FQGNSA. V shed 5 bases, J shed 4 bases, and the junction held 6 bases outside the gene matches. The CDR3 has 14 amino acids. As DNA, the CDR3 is TGTGCCAGCAGCGGGGACAGGGAGATGTACGAGCAGTACTTC. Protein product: CASSGDREMYEQYF.

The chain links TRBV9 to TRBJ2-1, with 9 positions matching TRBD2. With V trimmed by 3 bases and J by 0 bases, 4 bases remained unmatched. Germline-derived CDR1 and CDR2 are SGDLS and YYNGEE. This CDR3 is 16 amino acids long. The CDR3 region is CASSASGRPSYNEQFF. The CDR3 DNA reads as TGTGCCAGCAGCGCAAGCGGGAGGCCCTCCTACAATGAGCAGTTCTTC.

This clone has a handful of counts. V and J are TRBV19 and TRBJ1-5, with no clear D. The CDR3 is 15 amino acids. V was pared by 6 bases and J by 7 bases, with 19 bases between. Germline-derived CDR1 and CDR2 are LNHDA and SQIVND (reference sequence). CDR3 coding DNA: TGTGCCAGTAGAACATCAATCTGGGCCGTCCAGCCCCAGCATTTT. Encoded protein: CASRTSIWAVQPQHF. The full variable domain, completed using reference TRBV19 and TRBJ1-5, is DGGITQSPKYLFRKEGQNVTLSCEQNLNHDAMYWYRQDPGQGLRLIYYSQIVNDFQKGDIAEGYSVSREKKESFPLTVTSAQKNPTAFYLCASRTSIWAVQPQHFGDGTRLSIL.

The CDR3, as DNA: TGTGCCAGCAGGTCTAGCGATTCCTACGAGCAGTACTTC. It yields the protein CASRSSDSYEQYF. The chain carries TRBV11-3 and TRBJ2-7; D is perhaps TRBD2 (6 bases). V was pared by 6 bases and J by 1 base, with 10 bases between. Germline CDR1 reads SGHNT; CDR2 reads YENEEA. The CDR3 is made up of 13 amino acids.

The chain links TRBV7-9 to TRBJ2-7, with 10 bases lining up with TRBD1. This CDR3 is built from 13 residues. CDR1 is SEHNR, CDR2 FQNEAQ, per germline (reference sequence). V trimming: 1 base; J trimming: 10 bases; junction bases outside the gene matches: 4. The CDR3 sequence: CASSLDGTGEQYF. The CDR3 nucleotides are TGTGCCAGCAGCTTAGACGGGACAGGGGAACAGTACTTC.

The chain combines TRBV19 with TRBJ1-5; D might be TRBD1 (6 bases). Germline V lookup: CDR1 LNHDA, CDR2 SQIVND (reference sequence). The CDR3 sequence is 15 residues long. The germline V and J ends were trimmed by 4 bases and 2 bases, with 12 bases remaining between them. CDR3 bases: TGTGCCAGTAGTACAGCTCCAGGGGGCAATCAGCCCCAGCATTTT. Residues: CASSTAPGGNQPQHF.

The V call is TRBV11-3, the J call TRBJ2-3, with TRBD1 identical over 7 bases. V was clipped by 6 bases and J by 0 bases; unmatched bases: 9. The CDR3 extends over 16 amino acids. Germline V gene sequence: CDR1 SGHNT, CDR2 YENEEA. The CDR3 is CASSAGTASSTDTQYF. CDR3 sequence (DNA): TGTGCCAGCAGTGCCGGGACAGCCTCGAGCACAGATACGCAGTATTTT.

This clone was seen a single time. CDR3 in amino acids: CASTLGQGANTGELFF. CDR3 in DNA: TGTGCCTCCACCCTCGGGCAGGGCGCGAACACCGGGGAGCTGTTTTTT. The chain links TRBV9 to TRBJ2-2; TRBD1 might be the D (5 bases). The germline V and J ends were trimmed by 10 bases and 0 bases, with 19 bases remaining between them. Germline loops: CDR1 SGDLS, CDR2 YYNGEE. The CDR3 runs to 16 residues.

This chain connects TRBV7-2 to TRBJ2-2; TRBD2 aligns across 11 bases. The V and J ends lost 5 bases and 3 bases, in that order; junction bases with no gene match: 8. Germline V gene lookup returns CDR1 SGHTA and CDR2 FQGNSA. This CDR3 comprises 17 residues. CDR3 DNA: TGTGCCAGCAGCCAAACTAGCGGGAGTTCGTACACCGGGGAGCTGTTTTTT. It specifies CASSQTSGSSYTGELFF.

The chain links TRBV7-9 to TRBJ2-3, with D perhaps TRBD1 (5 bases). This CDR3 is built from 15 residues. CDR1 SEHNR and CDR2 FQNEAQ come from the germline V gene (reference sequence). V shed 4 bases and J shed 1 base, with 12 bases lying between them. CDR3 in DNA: TGTGCCAGCAGCTCACACCTGGGGCGCACAGATACGCAGTATTTT. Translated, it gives CASSSHLGRTDTQYF.

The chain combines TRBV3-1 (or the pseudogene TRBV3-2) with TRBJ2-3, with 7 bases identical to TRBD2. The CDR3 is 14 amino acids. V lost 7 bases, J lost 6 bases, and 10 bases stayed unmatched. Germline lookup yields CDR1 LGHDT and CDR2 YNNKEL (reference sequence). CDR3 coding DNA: TGTGCCAGCACCTCGACCGACGGGGGGGATACGCAGTATTTT. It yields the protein CASTSTDGGDTQYF.

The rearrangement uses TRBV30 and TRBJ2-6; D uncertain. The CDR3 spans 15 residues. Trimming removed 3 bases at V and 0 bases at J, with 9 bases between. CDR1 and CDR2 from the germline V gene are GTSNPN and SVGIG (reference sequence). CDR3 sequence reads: CAWSHTVSGANVLTF. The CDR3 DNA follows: TGTGCCTGGAGCCACACAGTCTCTGGGGCCAACGTCCTGACTTTC.

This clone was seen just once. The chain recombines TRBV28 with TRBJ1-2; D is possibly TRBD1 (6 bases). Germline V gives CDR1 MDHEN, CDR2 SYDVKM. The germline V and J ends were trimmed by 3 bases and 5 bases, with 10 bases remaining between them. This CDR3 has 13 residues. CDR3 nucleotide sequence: TGTGCCAGCAGTTTTGGACAGTGGTATGGCTACACCTTC. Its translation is CASSFGQWYGYTF.

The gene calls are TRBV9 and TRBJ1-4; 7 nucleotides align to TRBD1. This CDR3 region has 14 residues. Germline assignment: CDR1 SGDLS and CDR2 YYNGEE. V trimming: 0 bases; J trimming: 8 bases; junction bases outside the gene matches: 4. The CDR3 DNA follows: TGTGCCAGCAGCGTAGGCGGGACAGACGAAAAACTGTTTTTT. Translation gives CASSVGGTDEKLFF.

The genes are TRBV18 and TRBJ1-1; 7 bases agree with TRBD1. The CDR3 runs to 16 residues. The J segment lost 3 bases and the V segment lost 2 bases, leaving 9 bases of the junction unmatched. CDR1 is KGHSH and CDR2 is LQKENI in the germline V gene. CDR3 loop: CASSPLGGGRDTEAFF. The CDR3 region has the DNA TGTGCCAGCTCACCATTAGGAGGGGGCAGGGACACTGAAGCTTTCTTT.

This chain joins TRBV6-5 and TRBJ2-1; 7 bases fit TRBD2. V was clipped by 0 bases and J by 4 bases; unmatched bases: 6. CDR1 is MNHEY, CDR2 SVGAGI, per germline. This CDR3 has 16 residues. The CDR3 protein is CASSYSKSSGYNEQFF. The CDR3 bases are TGTGCCAGCAGTTACTCGAAGTCTAGCGGATACAATGAGCAGTTCTTC.

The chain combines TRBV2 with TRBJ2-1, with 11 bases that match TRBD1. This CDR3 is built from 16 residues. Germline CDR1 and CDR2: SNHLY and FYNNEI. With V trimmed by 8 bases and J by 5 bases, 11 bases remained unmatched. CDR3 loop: CASGYPDRGRNNEQFF. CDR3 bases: TGTGCCAGCGGCTACCCGGACAGGGGGCGCAACAATGAGCAGTTCTTC.

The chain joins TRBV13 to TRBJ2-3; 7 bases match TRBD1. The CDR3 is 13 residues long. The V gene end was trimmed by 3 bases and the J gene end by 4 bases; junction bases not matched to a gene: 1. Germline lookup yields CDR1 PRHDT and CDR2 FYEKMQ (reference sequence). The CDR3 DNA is TGTGCCAGCAGCTTTAGGGGGCCAGATACGCAGTATTTT. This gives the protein CASSFRGPDTQYF.

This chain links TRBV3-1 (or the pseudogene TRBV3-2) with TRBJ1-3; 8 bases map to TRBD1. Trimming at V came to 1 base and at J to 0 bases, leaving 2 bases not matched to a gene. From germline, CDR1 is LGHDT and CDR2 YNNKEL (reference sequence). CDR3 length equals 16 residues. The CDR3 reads CASSQGTGSSGNTIYF. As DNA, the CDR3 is TGTGCCAGCAGCCAAGGGACAGGGAGCTCTGGAAACACCATATATTTT.

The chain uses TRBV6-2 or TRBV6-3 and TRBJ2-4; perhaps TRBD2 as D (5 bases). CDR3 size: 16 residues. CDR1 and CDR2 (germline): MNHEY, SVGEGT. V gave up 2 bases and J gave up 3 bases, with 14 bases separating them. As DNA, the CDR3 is TGTGCCAGCAGTTACGACACGAGGGAGAACAAAAACATTCAGTACTTC. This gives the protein CASSYDTRENKNIQYF.

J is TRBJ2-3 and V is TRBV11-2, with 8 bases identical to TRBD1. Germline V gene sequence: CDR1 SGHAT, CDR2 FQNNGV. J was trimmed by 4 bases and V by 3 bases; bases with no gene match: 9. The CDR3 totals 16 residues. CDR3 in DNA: TGTGCCAGCAGCTTGTATACAGGGGGTATCGCAGATACGCAGTATTTT. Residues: CASSLYTGGIADTQYF.

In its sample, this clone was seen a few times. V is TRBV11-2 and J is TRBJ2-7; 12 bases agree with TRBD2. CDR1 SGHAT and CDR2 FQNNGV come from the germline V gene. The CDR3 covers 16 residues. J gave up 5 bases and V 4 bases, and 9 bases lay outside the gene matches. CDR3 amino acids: CASSSFLTSGRNEQYF. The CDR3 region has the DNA TGTGCCAGCAGCTCATTCTTGACTAGCGGGAGAAACGAGCAGTACTTC.

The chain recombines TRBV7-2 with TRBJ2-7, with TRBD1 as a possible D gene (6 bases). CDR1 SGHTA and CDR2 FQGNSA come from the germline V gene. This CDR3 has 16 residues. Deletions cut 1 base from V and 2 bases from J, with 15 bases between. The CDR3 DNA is TGTGCCAGCAGCTTAGTGGCGACCAAGGGGGCCTACGAGCAGTACTTC. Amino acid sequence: CASSLVATKGAYEQYF. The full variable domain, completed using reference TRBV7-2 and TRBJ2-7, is GAGVSQSPSNKVTEKGKDVELRCDPISGHTALYWYRQSLGQGLEFLIYFQGNSAPDKSGLPSDRFSAERTGGSVSTLTIQRTQQEDSAVYLCASSLVATKGAYEQYFGPGTRLTVT.

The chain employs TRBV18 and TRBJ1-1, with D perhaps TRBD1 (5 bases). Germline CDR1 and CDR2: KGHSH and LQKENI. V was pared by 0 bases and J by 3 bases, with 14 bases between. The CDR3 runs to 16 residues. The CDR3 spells CASSPPSKRGHTEAFF. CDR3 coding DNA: TGTGCCAGCTCACCACCGTCAAAGCGGGGCCACACTGAAGCTTTCTTT.

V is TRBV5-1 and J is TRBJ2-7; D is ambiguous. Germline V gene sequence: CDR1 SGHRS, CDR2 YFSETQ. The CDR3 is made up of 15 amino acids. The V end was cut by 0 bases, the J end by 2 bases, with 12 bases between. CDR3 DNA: TGCGCCAGCAGCTTGGCACAAGCGACGACCTACGAGCAGTACTTC. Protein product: CASSLAQATTYEQYF.

The CDR3 sequence: CASSQVLAGVENIQYF. The CDR3 DNA sequence: TGCGCCAGCAGCCAAGTACTAGCGGGAGTCGAAAACATTCAGTACTTC. V gene TRBV4-3 combines with J gene TRBJ2-4; 11 bases are shared with TRBD2. Trimming at V came to 1 base and at J to 5 bases, leaving 4 bases not matched to a gene. CDR1 and CDR2 from the germline V gene are LGHNA and YSLEER. The CDR3 has 16 residues.